The rows below give T cell receptor beta chains drawn from one sample of a study of shared clonotypes between healthy human individuals. Produced via immunoSEQ multiplex PCR; TCRdb's table is partial and in-frame only. The table shows approximately 2,000,000 clones, with about 90% occurring only once. The sequenced material came from naive CD4+ T cells from PBMCs. The receptors come from a man aged 18 to 35 in good health. Some clones in this sample may be carry-over from other donors' samples. The CDR3 runs from the conserved cysteine through the conserved F or W. A D gene is named only where the DNA matches it firmly. For some rows the clone size is stated as once, few or many, or as a class when expanded; others skip it.

D gene,J gene,clone size,V gene,CDR3 length,CDR3 DNA,CDR3 protein
-,TRBJ1-1,-,TRBV29-1,14,TGCAGCGTTGTCCCGAGGTGGGTGAACACTGAAGCTTTCTTT,CSVVPRWVNTEAFF
TRBD2,TRBJ2-5,-,TRBV6-6,16,TGTGCCAGCAGTTACTCGGGTAGCGGGGCTAAAGAGACCCAGTACTTC,CASSYSGSGAKETQYF
-,TRBJ1-2,-,TRBV7-2,11,TGTGCCAGCAGCTTAGGCGGAGGCTACACCTTC,CASSLGGGYTF
-,TRBJ2-7,few,TRBV28,14,TGTGCCAGCTTAGGCGTCCCCTCGACCTACGAGCAGTACTTC,CASLGVPSTYEQYF
TRBD2,TRBJ2-1,-,TRBV30,14,TGTGCCTGGAGTCCGGGACTAGGCGAGGCTGAGCAGTTCTTC,CAWSPGLGEAEQFF
-,TRBJ2-7,-,TRBV7-2,14,TGTGCCAGCAGCTACCGGGCGTTAGACTACGAGCAGTACTTC,CASSYRALDYEQYF
TRBD2,TRBJ2-1,-,TRBV7-2,13,TGTGCCACCAGACTAGCGGGAGGCAATGAGCAGTTCTTC,CATRLAGGNEQFF
TRBD2,TRBJ2-7,few,TRBV4-1,15,TGCGCCAGCAGCCGGGGACTAGCGGGAACCTACGAGCAGTACTTC,CASSRGLAGTYEQYF
TRBD1,TRBJ2-7,-,TRBV6-5,13,TGTGCCAGCAGTTACAGACAGGGTGTCGAGCAGTACTTC,CASSYRQGVEQYF
-,TRBJ1-1,-,TRBV5-1,15,TGCGCCAGCAGCATCGGACAGCTAATGAACACTGAAGCTTTCTTT,CASSIGQLMNTEAFF
-,TRBJ1-6,-,TRBV27,17,TGTGCCAGCAGTTTCGGCCAGGGCAGCTCCTATAATTCACCCCTCCACTTT,CASSFGQGSSYNSPLHF
TRBD2,TRBJ2-7,-,TRBV29-1,15,TGCAGCGCTGGTTCCAGGACTAGCGGGAGGGACGAGCAGTACTTC,CSAGSRTSGRDEQYF
-,TRBJ2-7,-,TRBV28,14,TGTGCCAGCAGTGTTTCGGAGGGGACCTACGAGCAGTACTTC,CASSVSEGTYEQYF
TRBD1,TRBJ2-3,-,TRBV25-1,13,TGTGCCAGCTCAGGACAGGGAACAGATACGCAGTATTTT,CASSGQGTDTQYF
TRBD2,TRBJ2-1,-,TRBV30,18,TGTGCCTGGAGTGTAGGGAGTAGCGGGAGAAGGAGAGACAATGAGCAGTTCTTC,CAWSVGSSGRRRDNEQFF
TRBD2,TRBJ2-1,-,TRBV15,17,TGTGCCACCAGCAGAGCCCTGACTAGCGGGAGGGCCGATGAGCAGTTCTTC,CATSRALTSGRADEQFF
-,TRBJ2-7,-,TRBV29-1,13,TGCAGCGTTGGTGCCAGGGCGGCCTACGAGCAGTACTTC,CSVGARAAYEQYF
-,TRBJ2-7,-,TRBV5-1,16,TGCGCCAGCAGCTTCCTCACAGGAGAGAATCCCTACGAGCAGTACTTC,CASSFLTGENPYEQYF
-,TRBJ1-1,-,TRBV5-6,14,TGTGCCAGCAGCTTTCAGATGTGGAGTACTGAAGCTTTCTTT,CASSFQMWSTEAFF
-,TRBJ2-2,-,TRBV9,15,TGTGCCAGCAGCGTAGGGGTTGGGGTTGCCGGGGAGCTGTTTTTT,CASSVGVGVAGELFF
-,TRBJ2-3,-,TRBV7-3,13,TGTGCCAGCAGCCCGAGACGTGCCGATACGCAGTATTTT,CASSPRRADTQYF
TRBD1,TRBJ1-4,-,TRBV4-1,15,TGCGCCAGCAGCCACCCACAGGGGGCGGGTGAAAAACTGTTTTTT,CASSHPQGAGEKLFF
TRBD1,TRBJ2-2,-,TRBV5-5,16,TGTGCCAGCAGCCAAGGACAGGGCAGGGGCACCGGGGAGCTGTTTTTT,CASSQGQGRGTGELFF
-,TRBJ2-7,-,TRBV14,15,TGTGCCAGCAGCCAAGACGGGGGCCGGACCTACGAGCAGTACTTC,CASSQDGGRTYEQYF
TRBD2,TRBJ2-7,-,TRBV7-2,16,TGTGCCAGCAGCCCAAGGACTAGCGGGAGAAGCAACGAGCAGTACTTC,CASSPRTSGRSNEQYF
TRBD2,TRBJ2-7,-,TRBV19,16,TGTGCCAGTAGTACCGGGGGACTAGCGGGATACTACGAGCAGTACTTC,CASSTGGLAGYYEQYF
-,TRBJ2-7,-,TRBV28,15,TGTGCCAGCAGGGGGCTAGGACAGCACTCCTACGAGCAGTACTTC,CASRGLGQHSYEQYF
TRBD1,TRBJ2-1,-,TRBV5-4,16,TGTGCCAGCAGCCTTGAGGGGGCCTACCCCTACAATGAGCAGTTCTTC,CASSLEGAYPYNEQFF
TRBD1,TRBJ1-1,-,TRBV9,15,TGTGCCAGCAGCGCGGGACAGGGGGCGCCCACTGAAGCTTTCTTT,CASSAGQGAPTEAFF
-,TRBJ2-1,-,TRBV5-4,15,TGTGCCAGCAGCTCTGGGCCTCACATCTACAATGAGCAGTTCTTC,CASSSGPHIYNEQFF
-,TRBJ1-1,once,TRBV7-3,13,TGTGCCAGCAGCTCCTCAGGGTTCACTGAAGCTTTCTTT,CASSSSGFTEAFF
-,TRBJ1-3,-,TRBV9,18,TGTGCCAGCAGCGTTGGAACGGGGGGATCTATCTCTGGAAACACCATATATTTT,CASSVGTGGSISGNTIYF
TRBD2,TRBJ2-1,-,TRBV7-3,17,TGTGCCAGCAGCTTAAGGGAGACTAGCGGGAGCCCAAATCAGCAGTTCTTC,CASSLRETSGSPNQQFF
-,TRBJ2-7,-,TRBV11-2,15,TGTGCCAGCAGGAGTCCGGGACTCCACTCCTACGAGCAGTACTTC,CASRSPGLHSYEQYF
-,TRBJ1-1,-,TRBV12-5,13,TGTGCTAGTGGTTTGGAAGACGGAACTGAAGCTTTCTTT,CASGLEDGTEAFF
-,TRBJ2-4,-,TRBV10-3,13,TGTGCCATCAGTGGAGGGGCCAAAAACATTCAGTACTTC,CAISGGAKNIQYF
-,TRBJ2-6,-,TRBV27,14,TGTGCCAGCAGGTCCCTCTCTGGGGCCAACGTCCTGACTTTC,CASRSLSGANVLTF
TRBD2,TRBJ2-7,-,TRBV29-1,13,TGCAGCGTTGATGGCGGGAGCTCCTACGAGCAGTACTTC,CSVDGGSSYEQYF
-,TRBJ2-3,-,TRBV2,11,TGTGCCAGCAGTGAGACAGATACGCAGTATTTT,CASSETDTQYF
-,TRBJ2-5,-,TRBV28,14,TGTGCCAGCAGTCCGCCGGACAGCCAAGAGACCCAGTACTTC,CASSPPDSQETQYF
TRBD1,TRBJ2-7,-,TRBV2,12,TGTGCCAGCAGAGACAGGGGGTACGAGCAGTACTTC,CASRDRGYEQYF
-,TRBJ1-5,-,TRBV15,15,TGTGCCACCAGCAGGCGCCAGGGATTAGGCCAGCCCCAGCATTTT,CATSRRQGLGQPQHF
TRBD1,TRBJ2-5,-,TRBV2,16,TGTGCCAGCAGTGAAGCGCAGGGGGTAGGCCAAGAGACCCAGTACTTC,CASSEAQGVGQETQYF
TRBD1,TRBJ2-7,-,TRBV11-2,15,TGTGCCAGCACTCACCTCGGACAGGCCTCCTACGAGCAGTACTTC,CASTHLGQASYEQYF
TRBD1,TRBJ2-7,-,TRBV5-1,16,TGCGCCAGCAGCCCCCAGACAGGGTTTACTTCGGACGAGCAGTACTTC,CASSPQTGFTSDEQYF
-,TRBJ1-2,-,TRBV9,13,TGTGCCAGCAGCCAAGGGGCAGCGTTGGGCTACACCTTC,CASSQGAALGYTF
TRBD1,TRBJ1-2,-,TRBV28,14,TGTGCCAGCAGTGCGACTTCGACAGGGGGAGGCTACACCTTC,CASSATSTGGGYTF
-,TRBJ2-7,-,TRBV7-9,15,TGTGCCAGCAGCCCAGGGGGACTAGGGGCCTACGAGCAGTACTTC,CASSPGGLGAYEQYF
TRBD1,TRBJ1-4,-,TRBV27,21,TGTGCCAGCACCCCATTTCGGCCCACTCCGGGACAGCTGACAACTAATGAAAAACTGTTTTTT,CASTPFRPTPGQLTTNEKLFF
TRBD1,TRBJ2-1,-,TRBV10-3,14,TGTGCCATCAGTCCGGGACAGGGGAACAATGAGCAGTTCTTC,CAISPGQGNNEQFF
TRBD1,TRBJ2-7,-,TRBV7-9,14,TGTGCCAGCAGCCCCTGGACAGGGGCCTACGAGCAGTACTTC,CASSPWTGAYEQYF
-,TRBJ1-6,-,TRBV2,12,TGTGCCAGCAGTGTACGGGTGACGGTCCTCCACTTT,CASSVRVTVLHF
TRBD2,TRBJ2-1,-,TRBV7-2,17,TGTGCCAGCAGCCCAAGATCCGGGACTAGCGTCATTAATGAGCAGTTCTTC,CASSPRSGTSVINEQFF
TRBD2,TRBJ2-7,-,TRBV15,16,TGTGCCACCAGCGGACTAGCGGGAGGCGACACCTACGAGCAGTACTTC,CATSGLAGGDTYEQYF
-,TRBJ1-2,-,TRBV2,12,TGTGCCAGCAACCCCTGGGGGACGGGCTACACCTTC,CASNPWGTGYTF